This TCR beta chain was captured in a study of CD8 T cells in ankylosing spondylitis. CDR3 size: 15 residues. Trimming took 1 base from V and 3 from J, leaving 13 bases between them. CDR1 SGHVS and CDR2 FQNEAQ come from the germline V gene. This clonotype was picked up many times. Antigen specificity is unknown. Broader study findings: Matched ankylosing spondylitis synovial fluid reportedly contained a significantly enriched population of disease-linked clones. It appeared that ankylosing spondylitis blood was characterized by a TCR beta motif of seven or eight highly homologous variants.

MiXCR, applied by TCRdb to the 5' RACE reads, yields one record per CDR3 protein. The data contain under 300,000 distinct CDR3 sequences, roughly 8.6% of them singletons. This sequence originates from a male donor with ankylosing spondylitis or in good health (not recorded which). Sequencing was done on a sample of blood, either unsorted or a sorted T cell fraction (not recorded which). The chain uses TRBV7-8 and TRBJ2-7; perhaps TRBD1 as D (5 bases). This chain's CDR3 is CASSLGPARDYEQYF. The CDR3 DNA is TGTGCCAGCAGCTTAGGGCCCGCCAGGGACTACGAGCAGTACTTC.